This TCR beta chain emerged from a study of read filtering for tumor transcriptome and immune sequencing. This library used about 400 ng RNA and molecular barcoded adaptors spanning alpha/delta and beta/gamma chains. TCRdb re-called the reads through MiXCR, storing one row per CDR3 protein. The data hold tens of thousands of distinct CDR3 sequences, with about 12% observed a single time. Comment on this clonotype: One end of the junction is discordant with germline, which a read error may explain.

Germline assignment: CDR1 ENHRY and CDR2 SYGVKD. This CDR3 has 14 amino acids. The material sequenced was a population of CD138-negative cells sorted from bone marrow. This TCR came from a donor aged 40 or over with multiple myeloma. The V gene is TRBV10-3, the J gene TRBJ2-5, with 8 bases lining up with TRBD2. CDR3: CAIGASGSQETQYF. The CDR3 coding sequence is TGCGCCATCGGGGCTAGCGGGTCCCAAGAGACCCAGTACTTC.